The 5 T cell receptor beta chains presented below share a single source sample, sequenced in a study of blood T cell repertoires in COVID-19. This table comes from immunoSEQ multiplex PCR, and its TCRdb copy is limited to in-frame clones, with some not included. Of fewer than 95,000 clones listed, about nine tenths are singletons. Source material: peripheral blood. The receptor source for this set is a man in his fifties with acute or convalescent COVID-19.

V gene TRBV2 combines with J gene TRBJ1-5; TRBD1 is a possible D gene (5 bases). The CDR3 totals 14 residues. V shed 6 bases and J shed 7 bases, with 16 bases lying between them. CDR1 and CDR2 from the germline V gene are SNHLY and FYNNEI. The CDR3 DNA sequence: TGTGCCAGCAGGGGGCGGCAGGGCGAACAGCCCCAGCATTTT. This gives the protein CASRGRQGEQPQHF.

The chain links TRBV7-3 to TRBJ1-4; possibly TRBD1 for D (5 bases). CDR3 length equals 15 residues. Germline CDR1 SGHTA, CDR2 FQGTGA. V was shortened by 1 base and J by 6 bases, with 12 bases between the two germline ends. The CDR3 sequence: CASSLRTKRHEKLFF. The DNA of the CDR3 is TGTGCCAGCAGCTTAAGGACAAAGAGGCATGAAAAACTGTTTTTT.

The chain links TRBV10-3 to TRBJ1-5; no firm D call. Germline V CDR1 and CDR2: ENHRY, SYGVKD. There are 14 residues in the CDR3. The V end lost 2 bases, the J end lost 4 bases, and 9 bases lay between the germline ends. CDR3 nucleotide sequence: TGTGCCATCAGTGAGGGTAGAGGGAATCAGCCCCAGCATTTT. As protein: CAISEGRGNQPQHF.

The chain employs TRBV2 and TRBJ2-6; possible D gene TRBD1, 5 bases. V lost 6 bases to trimming and J lost 1 base, with 10 bases between them. CDR1 is SNHLY, CDR2 FYNNEI, per germline. This CDR3 region has 15 residues. The CDR3 DNA reads TGTGCCAGCAGACAGGTGCAATCTGGGGCCAACGTCCTGACTTTC. It encodes CASRQVQSGANVLTF.

V is TRBV9 and J is TRBJ1-1, with D perhaps matching TRBD1 (5 bases). In germline, CDR1 is SGDLS, CDR2 YYNGEE. There are 14 residues in the CDR3. Deletions cut 1 base from V and 3 bases from J, with 10 bases between. The CDR3: CASSVSLGDTEAFF. CDR3 in DNA: TGTGCCAGCAGCGTAAGTCTAGGGGACACTGAAGCTTTCTTT.